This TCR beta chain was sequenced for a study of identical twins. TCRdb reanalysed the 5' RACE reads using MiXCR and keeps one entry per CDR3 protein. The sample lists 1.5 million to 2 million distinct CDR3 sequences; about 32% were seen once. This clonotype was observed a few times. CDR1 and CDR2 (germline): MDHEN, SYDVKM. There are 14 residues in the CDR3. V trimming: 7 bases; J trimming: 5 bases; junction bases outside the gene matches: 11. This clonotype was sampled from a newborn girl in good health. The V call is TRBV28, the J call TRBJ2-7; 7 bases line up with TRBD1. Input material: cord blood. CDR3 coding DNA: TGTGCCAGCAACTTACAGGGGTCCTTCAACGAGCAGTACTTC. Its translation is CASNLQGSFNEQYF.